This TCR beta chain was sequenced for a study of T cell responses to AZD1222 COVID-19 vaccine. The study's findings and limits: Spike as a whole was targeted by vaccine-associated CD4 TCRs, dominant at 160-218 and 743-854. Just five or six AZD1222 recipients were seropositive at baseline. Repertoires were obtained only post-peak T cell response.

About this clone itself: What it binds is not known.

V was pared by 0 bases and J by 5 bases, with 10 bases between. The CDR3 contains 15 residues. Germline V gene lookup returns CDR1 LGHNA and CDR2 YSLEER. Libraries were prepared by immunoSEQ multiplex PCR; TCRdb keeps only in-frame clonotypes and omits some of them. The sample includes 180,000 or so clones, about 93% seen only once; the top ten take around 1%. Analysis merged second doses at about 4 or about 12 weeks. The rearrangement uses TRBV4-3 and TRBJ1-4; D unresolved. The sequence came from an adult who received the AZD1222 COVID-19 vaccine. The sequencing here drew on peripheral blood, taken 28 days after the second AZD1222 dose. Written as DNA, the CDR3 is TGCGCCAGCAGCCAAGATTTTTCGGGAAATGAAAAACTGTTTTTT. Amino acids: CASSQDFSGNEKLFF.